The 14 T cell receptor beta chains below all came from one sample that was sequenced in a study of T cells in Graves' hyperthyroidism and ophthalmopathy. Amplified TCR beta CDR3 regions derived from RNA transcripts. Primed by the HTBI set, a first-round RT-PCR was run on the TCR CDR3. One entry per CDR3 protein, called by TCRdb with MiXCR from the multiplex PCR reads. Of some 490,000 distinct CDR3 sequences in the sample, approximately 23% were seen once. Sequenced: blood. The receptors here all came from a woman aged 70 to 79 with Graves' ophthalmopathy.

Many counts were recorded for this clonotype. The chain links TRBV27 to TRBJ2-2, with 11 positions matching TRBD2. With 3 bases clipped from V and 4 bases from J, the junction kept 1 base outside the gene matches. CDR1 MNHEY and CDR2 SMNVEV come from the germline V gene (reference sequence). This CDR3 has 15 amino acids. CDR3 bases: TGTGCCAGCAGTTTCCTAGCGGGGGGCACCGGGGAGCTGTTTTTT. Translating it yields CASSFLAGGTGELFF.

Ten or more counts support this clonotype. J is TRBJ1-1 and V is TRBV28; the match to TRBD1 covers 9 bases. The junction had 13 bases not matched to a gene; V was cut back by 7 bases and J by 4 bases. From germline, CDR1 is MDHEN and CDR2 SYDVKM. The CDR3 extends over 16 amino acids. In DNA, the CDR3 is TGTGCCAGCACCCAACCGGGACAGGGTATATTCACTGAAGCTTTCTTT. It specifies CASTQPGQGIFTEAFF.

This clonotype was picked up a small number of times. The chain combines TRBV7-2 with TRBJ2-7, with 8 bases identical to TRBD1. From germline, CDR1 is SGHTA and CDR2 FQGNSA. The CDR3 spans 16 residues. The V and J ends lost 5 bases and 3 bases, in that order; junction bases with no gene match: 12. Here the CDR3 reads CASSDYGGTGFYEQYF. The CDR3, as DNA: TGTGCCAGCAGCGACTACGGCGGGACAGGTTTCTACGAGCAGTACTTC.

This clonotype was observed a few times. The rearrangement joins TRBV11-1 to TRBJ2-5; TRBD2 might be the D (5 bases). In germline, CDR1 is SGHAT, CDR2 FQDESV (reference sequence). CDR3 length: 15 residues. V was clipped by 3 bases and J by 5 bases, with 16 bases between them. As DNA, the CDR3 is TGTGCCAGCAGCTTCCTTCGGGCGGGCGTGGAGACCCAGTACTTC. Amino acid sequence: CASSFLRAGVETQYF. Full variable domain (missing parts from reference TRBV11-1 and TRBJ2-5): EAEVAQSPRYKITEKSQAVAFWCDPISGHATLYWYRQILGQGPELLVQFQDESVVDDSQLPKDRFSAERLKGVDSTLKIQPAELGDSAMYLCASSFLRAGVETQYFGPGTRLLVL.

This clonotype was seen a few times. The DNA of the CDR3 is TGTGCCATCAGTGAGCACCCACAGGGGTTGAACACTGAAGCTTTCTTT. It translates to CAISEHPQGLNTEAFF. The chain uses TRBV10-3 and TRBJ1-1; TRBD1 matches at 7 bases. Per the germline V gene, CDR1 is ENHRY and CDR2 is SYGVKD. The ends lost 2 bases at V and 0 bases at J; junction bases unmatched: 6. The CDR3 is made up of 16 amino acids.

This clonotype was counted a few times. An end of the junction does not agree with germline; a read error may underlie this. The chain couples TRBV11-2 to TRBJ2-5; D may be TRBD1 (5 bases). The germline gives CDR1 SGHAT, CDR2 FQNNGV. This CDR3 contains 12 residues. The CDR3 here is CASSLETWGRHF. The CDR3 DNA follows: TGTGCCAGCAGCTTAGAAACGTGGGGCCGGCACTTC.

The V call is TRBV9, the J call TRBJ2-2; 11 bases agree with TRBD2. CDR3 length: 16 amino acids. The germline gives CDR1 SGDLS, CDR2 YYNGEE. V lost 0 bases, J lost 6 bases, and 4 bases stayed unmatched. The CDR3 region is CASSVVDSGRAGELFF. CDR3 DNA sequence: TGTGCCAGCAGCGTAGTGGATAGCGGGAGGGCCGGGGAGCTGTTTTTT.

This clonotype was counted a few times. V is TRBV20-1 and J is TRBJ2-5; a possible D gene is TRBD2 (7 bases). Trimming shortened V by 0 bases and J by 1 base, and 18 bases separated the two germline ends. Germline-derived CDR1 and CDR2 are DFQATT and SNEGSKA (reference sequence). The CDR3 totals 17 residues. In DNA, the CDR3 is TGCAGTGCTAGAGATATGGTCAGGGGAGGGTTCCAAGAGACCCAGTACTTC. It translates to CSARDMVRGGFQETQYF.

The chain joins TRBV30 to TRBJ1-6; possible D gene TRBD1, 5 bases. This CDR3 has 14 amino acids. CDR1 GTSNPN and CDR2 SVGIG come from the germline V gene (reference sequence). The V gene lost 3 bases and the J gene lost 13 bases, with 19 bases spanning the gap. The CDR3 reads CAWSPPGHKGPLHF. The DNA of the CDR3 is TGTGCCTGGAGCCCCCCAGGTCACAAGGGGCCCCTCCACTTT. The variable domain in full, with the rest retrieved from reference TRBV30 and TRBJ1-6, is SQTIHQWPATLVQPVGSPLSLECTVEGTSNPNLYWYRQAAGRGLQLLFYSVGIGQISSEVPQNLSASRPQDRQFILSSKKLLLSDSGFYLCAWSPPGHKGPLHFGNGTRLTVT.

The J gene is TRBJ2-1, the V gene TRBV28; D call uncertain. Trimming stripped 1 base from V and 5 bases from J, with 3 bases between. This CDR3 is built from 12 residues. The germline CDR1 and CDR2 sequences are MDHEN and SYDVKM. The CDR3 region is CASSLFDNEQFF. Here the CDR3 DNA reads TGTGCCAGCAGTTTATTCGACAATGAGCAGTTCTTC.

The chain is built from TRBV2 and TRBJ2-2, with D possibly matching TRBD1 (5 bases). Trimming pared 4 bases from V and 6 bases from J, leaving 12 bases between. The CDR3 has 14 amino acids. Germline V gene data show CDR1 as SNHLY and CDR2 as FYNNEI. CDR3: CASSGVRVSGELFF. DNA for the CDR3: TGTGCCAGCAGTGGTGTCAGGGTATCCGGGGAGCTGTTTTTT.

This chain uses TRBV12-3 or TRBV12-4 with TRBJ2-2; D possibly corresponds to TRBD2 (5 bases). The V and J ends lost 2 bases and 9 bases respectively, with 13 bases between them. There are 14 residues in the CDR3. The chain's CDR3 is CASSLTGIDWELFF. In nucleotides, the CDR3 is TGTGCCAGCAGTTTAACGGGGATCGACTGGGAGCTGTTTTTT.

The chain links TRBV7-2 to TRBJ2-2, with unresolved D. CDR1 is SGHTA and CDR2 is FQGNSA in the germline V gene. The CDR3 has 15 amino acids. V was cut by 1 base and J by 1 base, with 7 bases left in between. The CDR3 region is CASSLVRLNTGELFF. The CDR3 DNA follows: TGTGCCAGCAGCTTAGTGAGGCTGAACACCGGGGAGCTGTTTTTT.

This clonotype was seen more than once but under ten times. The chain joins TRBV6-5 to TRBJ2-3; D is possibly TRBD2 (5 bases). Germline loops: CDR1 MNHEY, CDR2 SVGAGI. Trimming removed 2 bases from V and 2 bases from J, with 11 bases in between. The CDR3 extends over 15 amino acids. Here the CDR3 reads CASSYVSGYTDTQYF. The CDR3 DNA reads as TGTGCCAGCAGTTACGTGAGCGGTTACACAGATACGCAGTATTTT.